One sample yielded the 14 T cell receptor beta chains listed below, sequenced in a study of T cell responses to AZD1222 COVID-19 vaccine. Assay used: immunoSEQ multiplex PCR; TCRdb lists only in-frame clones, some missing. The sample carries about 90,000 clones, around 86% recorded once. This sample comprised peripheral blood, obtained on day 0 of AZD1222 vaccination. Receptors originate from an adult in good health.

The CDR3 here is CASSLTGREQYF. Here the CDR3 DNA reads TGTGCCAGCAGCCTGACAGGGCGCGAGCAGTACTTC. The chain couples TRBV6-5 to TRBJ2-7, with TRBD1 identical over 7 bases. In germline, CDR1 is MNHEY, CDR2 SVGAGI. V lost 6 bases, J lost 6 bases, and 5 bases stayed unmatched. The CDR3 consists of 12 residues.

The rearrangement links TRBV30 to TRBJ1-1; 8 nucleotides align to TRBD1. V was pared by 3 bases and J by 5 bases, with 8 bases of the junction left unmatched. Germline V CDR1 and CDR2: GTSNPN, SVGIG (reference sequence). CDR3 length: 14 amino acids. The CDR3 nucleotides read TGTGCCTGGAGCTTCAGGGGGCGGTTAACTGAAGCTTTCTTT. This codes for CAWSFRGRLTEAFF.

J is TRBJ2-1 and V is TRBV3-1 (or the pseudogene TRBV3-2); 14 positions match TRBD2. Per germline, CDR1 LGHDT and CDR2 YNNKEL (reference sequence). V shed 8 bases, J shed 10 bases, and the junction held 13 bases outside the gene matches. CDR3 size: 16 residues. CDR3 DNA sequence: TGTGCCAGCGCGGGACTAGCGGGAGTCTTGTCGCGGGAGCAGTTCTTC. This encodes CASAGLAGVLSREQFF.

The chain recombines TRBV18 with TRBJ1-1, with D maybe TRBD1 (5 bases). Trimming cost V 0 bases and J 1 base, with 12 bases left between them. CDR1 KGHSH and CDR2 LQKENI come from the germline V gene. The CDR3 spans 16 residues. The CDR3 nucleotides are TGTGCCAGCTCACCACCGGTTGGGGGAACGAACACTGAAGCTTTCTTT. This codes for CASSPPVGGTNTEAFF.

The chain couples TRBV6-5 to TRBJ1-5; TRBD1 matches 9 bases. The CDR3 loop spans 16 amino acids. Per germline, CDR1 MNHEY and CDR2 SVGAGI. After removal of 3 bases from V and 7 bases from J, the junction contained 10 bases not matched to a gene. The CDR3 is CASSYTGGASSQPQHF. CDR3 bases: TGTGCCAGCAGTTATACAGGGGGCGCTTCCAGCCAGCCCCAGCATTTT.

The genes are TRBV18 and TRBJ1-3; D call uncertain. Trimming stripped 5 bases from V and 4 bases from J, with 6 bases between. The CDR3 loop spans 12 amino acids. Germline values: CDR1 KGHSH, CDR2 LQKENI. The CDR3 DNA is TGTGCCAGCTCAGGGTCGGGAAACACCATATATTTT. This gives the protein CASSGSGNTIYF.

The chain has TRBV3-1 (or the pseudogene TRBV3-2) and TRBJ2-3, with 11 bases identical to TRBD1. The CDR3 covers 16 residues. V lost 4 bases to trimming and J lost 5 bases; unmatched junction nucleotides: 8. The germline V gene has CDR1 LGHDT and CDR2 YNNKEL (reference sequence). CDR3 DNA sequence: TGTGCCAGCAGCCCCCCGGACAGGGGGCGGGGAGATACGCAGTATTTT. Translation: CASSPPDRGRGDTQYF.

The CDR3 spells CASREQVDGYTF. CDR3 DNA: TGTGCCAGCAGAGAGCAGGTCGATGGCTACACCTTC. The J gene is TRBJ1-2, the V gene TRBV28; D call uncertain. CDR1 is MDHEN and CDR2 is SYDVKM in the germline V gene. CDR3 length: 12 amino acids. Trimming left V 6 bases short and J 6 bases short, with 11 bases between.

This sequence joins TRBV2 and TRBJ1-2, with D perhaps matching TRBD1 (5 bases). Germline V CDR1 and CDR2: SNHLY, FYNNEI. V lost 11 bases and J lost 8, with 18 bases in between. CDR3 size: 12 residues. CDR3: CAGTGTQGGYTF. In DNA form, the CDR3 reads TGTGCCGGCACCGGGACCCAGGGCGGCTACACCTTC.

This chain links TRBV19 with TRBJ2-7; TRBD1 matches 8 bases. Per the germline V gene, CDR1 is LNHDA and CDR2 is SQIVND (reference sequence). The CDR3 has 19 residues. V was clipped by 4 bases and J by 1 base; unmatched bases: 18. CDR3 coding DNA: TGTGCCAGTAGTAAGGCTACCGGGACAGGAGTACCCGGTTCCTACGAGCAGTACTTC. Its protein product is CASSKATGTGVPGSYEQYF.

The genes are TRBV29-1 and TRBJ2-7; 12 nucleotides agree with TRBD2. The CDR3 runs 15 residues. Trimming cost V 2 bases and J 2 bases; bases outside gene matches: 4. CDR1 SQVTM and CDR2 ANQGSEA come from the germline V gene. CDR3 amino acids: CSVELAGGFAYEQYF. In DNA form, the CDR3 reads TGCAGCGTTGAACTAGCGGGAGGGTTTGCCTACGAGCAGTACTTC.

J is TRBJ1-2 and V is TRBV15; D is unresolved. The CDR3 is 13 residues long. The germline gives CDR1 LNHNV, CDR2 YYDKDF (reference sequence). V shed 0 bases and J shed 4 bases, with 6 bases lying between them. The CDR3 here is CATSRDNVYGYTF. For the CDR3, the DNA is TGTGCCACCAGCAGAGATAATGTCTATGGCTACACCTTC.

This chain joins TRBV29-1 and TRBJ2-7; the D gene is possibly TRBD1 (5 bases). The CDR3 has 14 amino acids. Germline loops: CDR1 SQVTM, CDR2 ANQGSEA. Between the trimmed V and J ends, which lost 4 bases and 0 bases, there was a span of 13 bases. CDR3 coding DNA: TGCAGCGTTGTGAGGACACAGAGCTCCTACGAGCAGTACTTC. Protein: CSVVRTQSSYEQYF.

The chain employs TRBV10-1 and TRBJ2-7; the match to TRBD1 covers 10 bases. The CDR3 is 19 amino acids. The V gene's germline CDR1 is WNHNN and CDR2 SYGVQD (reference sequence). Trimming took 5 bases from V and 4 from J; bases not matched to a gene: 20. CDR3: CASSLTGGAQYGGSYEQYF. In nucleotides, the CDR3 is TGCGCCAGCAGTTTGACAGGGGGCGCTCAATACGGTGGGTCATACGAGCAGTACTTC.